This TCR beta chain was observed in a study of T cells in Graves' hyperthyroidism and ophthalmopathy. About this clonotype itself: A read error is possible here, since a much larger clone lies one base away.

Germline V CDR1 and CDR2: MDHEN, SYDVKM. The CDR3 runs 12 residues. V gave up 8 bases and J gave up 4 bases, with 11 bases separating them. The blood was taken when hyperthyroidism was first diagnosed, before any ophthalmopathy symptoms showed up. Regions amplified from RNA transcripts were the TCR beta CDR3 regions. Primed by the HTBI set, a first-round RT-PCR was run on the TCR CDR3. In TCRdb, the multiplex PCR reads were re-called with MiXCR into one record per CDR3 protein. The sample shows some 600,000 distinct CDR3 sequences, approximately 14% of them seen only once. The sample consisted of blood. The sequence was collected from a woman aged 25-40 years with Graves' hyperthyroidism that later progressed to Graves' ophthalmopathy. The V call is TRBV28, the J call TRBJ1-1, with a possible D match to TRBD1 (6 bases). CDR3 nucleotides: TGTGCCAGCGGGCAGGGGACCACTGAAGCTTTCTTT. This encodes CASGQGTTEAFF.